This T cell receptor beta chain came from a study of T cell responses to AZD1222 COVID-19 vaccine. Some clones are missing from TCRdb's copy, which holds only in-frame ones; the method was immunoSEQ multiplex PCR. Of 90,000 to 130,000 clones listed, about 86% are singletons. Trimming took off 4 bases at V and 7 bases at J, with 11 bases between the two ends. Germline-derived CDR1 and CDR2 are MDHEN and SYDVKM. The CDR3 loop spans 14 amino acids. Broader study findings: Donors, mostly white British, included more females; clonal diversity was possibly underestimated. Mapped onto spike, vaccine-associated CD4 TCRs spanned it and were dominant at 160-218 and 743-854.

Of note for this clone: Its antigen remains unidentified.

The sequences come from peripheral blood, collected on day 0 of AZD1222 vaccination. The gene calls are TRBV28 and TRBJ1-6; no clear D. The source is an adult in good health. This CDR3 is CASSSLPQNSPLHF. The CDR3, as DNA: TGTGCCAGCAGTTCCCTTCCCCAGAATTCACCCCTCCACTTT.